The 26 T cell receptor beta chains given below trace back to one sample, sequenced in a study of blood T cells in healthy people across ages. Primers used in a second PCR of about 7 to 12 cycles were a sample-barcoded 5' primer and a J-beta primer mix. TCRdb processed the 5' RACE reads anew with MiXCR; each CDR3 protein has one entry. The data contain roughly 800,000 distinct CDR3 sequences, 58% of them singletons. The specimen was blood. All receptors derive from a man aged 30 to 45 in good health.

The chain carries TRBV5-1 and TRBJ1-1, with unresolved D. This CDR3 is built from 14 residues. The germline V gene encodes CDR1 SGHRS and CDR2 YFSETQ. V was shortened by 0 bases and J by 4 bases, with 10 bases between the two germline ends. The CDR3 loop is CASSLGLASTEAFF. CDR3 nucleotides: TGCGCCAGCAGCTTGGGTCTCGCGTCCACTGAAGCTTTCTTT.

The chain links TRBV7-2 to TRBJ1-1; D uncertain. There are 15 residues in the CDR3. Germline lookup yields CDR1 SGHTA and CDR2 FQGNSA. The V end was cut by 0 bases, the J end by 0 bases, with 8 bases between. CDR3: CASSLASGVNTEAFF. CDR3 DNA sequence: TGTGCCAGCAGCTTAGCGTCCGGGGTGAACACTGAAGCTTTCTTT. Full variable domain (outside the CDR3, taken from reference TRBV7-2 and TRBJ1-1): GAGVSQSPSNKVTEKGKDVELRCDPISGHTALYWYRQSLGQGLEFLIYFQGNSAPDKSGLPSDRFSAERTGGSVSTLTIQRTQQEDSAVYLCASSLASGVNTEAFFGQGTRLTVV.

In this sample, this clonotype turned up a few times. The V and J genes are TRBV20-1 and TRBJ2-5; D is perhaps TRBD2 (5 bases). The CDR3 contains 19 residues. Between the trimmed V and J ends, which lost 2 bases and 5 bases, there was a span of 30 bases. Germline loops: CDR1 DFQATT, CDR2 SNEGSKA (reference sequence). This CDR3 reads CSARRNNGGPGITRETQYF. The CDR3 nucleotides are TGCAGTGCTAGACGCAACAACGGAGGTCCCGGGATCACACGGGAGACCCAGTACTTC.

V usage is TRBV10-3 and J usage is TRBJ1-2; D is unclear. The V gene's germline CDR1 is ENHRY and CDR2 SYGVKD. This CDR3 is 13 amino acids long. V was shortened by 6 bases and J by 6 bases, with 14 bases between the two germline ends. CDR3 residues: CAIRAASLDGYTF. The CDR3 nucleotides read TGTGCCATCAGGGCAGCCTCCCTCGATGGCTACACCTTC.

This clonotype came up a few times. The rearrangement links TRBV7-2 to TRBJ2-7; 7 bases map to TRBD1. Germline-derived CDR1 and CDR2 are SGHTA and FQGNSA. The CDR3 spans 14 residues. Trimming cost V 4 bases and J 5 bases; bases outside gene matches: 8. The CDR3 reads CASSWAGQVDEQYF. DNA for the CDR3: TGTGCCAGCAGCTGGGCCGGACAGGTGGACGAGCAGTACTTC.

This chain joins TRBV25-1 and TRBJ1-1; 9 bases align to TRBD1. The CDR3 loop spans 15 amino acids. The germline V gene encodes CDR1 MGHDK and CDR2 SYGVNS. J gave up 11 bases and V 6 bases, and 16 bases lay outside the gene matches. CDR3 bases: TGTGCCAGCAGGGGGCTGCGACAGGGGGATTTGGGTGCTTTCTTT. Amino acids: CASRGLRQGDLGAFF.

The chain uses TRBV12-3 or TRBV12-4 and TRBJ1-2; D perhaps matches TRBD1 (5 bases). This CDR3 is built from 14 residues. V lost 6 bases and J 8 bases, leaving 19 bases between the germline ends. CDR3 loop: CASRQAAFEGGYTF. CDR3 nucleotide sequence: TGTGCCAGCAGACAGGCCGCCTTTGAGGGGGGCTACACCTTC.

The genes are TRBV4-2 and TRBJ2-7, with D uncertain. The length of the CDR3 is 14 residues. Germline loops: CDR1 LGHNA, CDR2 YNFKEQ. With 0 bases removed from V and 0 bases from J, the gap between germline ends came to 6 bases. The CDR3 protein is CASSQDTDSYEQYF. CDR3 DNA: TGTGCCAGCAGCCAAGATACCGACTCCTACGAGCAGTACTTC.

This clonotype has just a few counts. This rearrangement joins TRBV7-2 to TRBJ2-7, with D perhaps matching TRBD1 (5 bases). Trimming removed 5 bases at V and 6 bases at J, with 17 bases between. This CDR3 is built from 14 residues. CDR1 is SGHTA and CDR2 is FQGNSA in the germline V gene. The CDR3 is CASSPTRDHSEQYF. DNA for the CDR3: TGTGCCAGCAGCCCAACCAGGGATCACTCCGAGCAGTACTTC.

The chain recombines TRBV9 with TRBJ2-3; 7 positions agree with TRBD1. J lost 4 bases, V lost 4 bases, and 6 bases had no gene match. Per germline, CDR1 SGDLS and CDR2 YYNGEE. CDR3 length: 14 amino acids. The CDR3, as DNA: TGTGCCAGCAGCTTTCAGGGGGAACCAGATACGCAGTATTTT. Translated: CASSFQGEPDTQYF.

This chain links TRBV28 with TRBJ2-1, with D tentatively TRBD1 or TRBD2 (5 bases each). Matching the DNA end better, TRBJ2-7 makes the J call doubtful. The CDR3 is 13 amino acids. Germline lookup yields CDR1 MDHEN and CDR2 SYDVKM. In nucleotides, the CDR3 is TGTGCCAGCGGGACCTTTAGAGGCGATGAGCAGTACTTC. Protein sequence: CASGTFRGDEQYF.

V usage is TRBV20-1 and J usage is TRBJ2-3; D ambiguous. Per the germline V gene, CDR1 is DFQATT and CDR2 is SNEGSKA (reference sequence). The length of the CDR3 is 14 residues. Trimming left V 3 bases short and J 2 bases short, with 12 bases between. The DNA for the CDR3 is TGCAGTGCTAGGGGTAGCCTACTCACAGATACGCAGTATTTT. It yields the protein CSARGSLLTDTQYF.

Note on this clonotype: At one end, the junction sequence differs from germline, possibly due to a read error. The CDR3 DNA is TGCGCCGGCAGCTTGGGATCTAAATCAGATACGCAGTATTTT. Its translation is CAGSLGSKSDTQYF. This chain joins TRBV5-1 and TRBJ2-3; D remains ambiguous. The germline CDR1 and CDR2 sequences are SGHRS and YFSETQ. This CDR3 has 14 residues.

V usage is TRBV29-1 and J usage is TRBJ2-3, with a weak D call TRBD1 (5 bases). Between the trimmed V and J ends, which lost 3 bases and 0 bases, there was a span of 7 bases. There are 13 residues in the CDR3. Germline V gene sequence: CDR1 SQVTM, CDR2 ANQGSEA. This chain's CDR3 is CSVETVSTDTQYF. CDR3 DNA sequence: TGCAGCGTTGAGACAGTCAGCACAGATACGCAGTATTTT.

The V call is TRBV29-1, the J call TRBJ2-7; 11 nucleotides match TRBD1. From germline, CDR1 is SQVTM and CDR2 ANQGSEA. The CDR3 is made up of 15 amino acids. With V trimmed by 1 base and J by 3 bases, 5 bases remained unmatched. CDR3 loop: CSVEGGQGGDYEQYF. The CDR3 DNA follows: TGCAGCGTTGAAGGGGGACAGGGGGGTGACTACGAGCAGTACTTC.

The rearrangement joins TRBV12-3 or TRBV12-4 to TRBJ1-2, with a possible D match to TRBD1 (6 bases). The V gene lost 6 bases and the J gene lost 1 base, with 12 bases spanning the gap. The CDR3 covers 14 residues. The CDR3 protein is CASSPGVGNYGYTF. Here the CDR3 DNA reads TGTGCCAGCAGCCCAGGGGTGGGTAACTATGGCTACACCTTC.

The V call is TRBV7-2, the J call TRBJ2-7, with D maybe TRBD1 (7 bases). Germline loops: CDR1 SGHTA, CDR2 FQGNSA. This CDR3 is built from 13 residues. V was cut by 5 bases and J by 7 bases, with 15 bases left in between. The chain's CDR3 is CASSPRGEKEQYF. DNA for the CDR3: TGTGCCAGCAGCCCCAGGGGGGAGAAGGAGCAGTACTTC.

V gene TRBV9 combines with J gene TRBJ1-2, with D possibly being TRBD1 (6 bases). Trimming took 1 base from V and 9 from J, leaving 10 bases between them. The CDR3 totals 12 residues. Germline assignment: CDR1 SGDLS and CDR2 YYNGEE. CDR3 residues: CASSVQGLSYTF. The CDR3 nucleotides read TGTGCCAGCAGCGTACAGGGGCTAAGCTACACCTTC.

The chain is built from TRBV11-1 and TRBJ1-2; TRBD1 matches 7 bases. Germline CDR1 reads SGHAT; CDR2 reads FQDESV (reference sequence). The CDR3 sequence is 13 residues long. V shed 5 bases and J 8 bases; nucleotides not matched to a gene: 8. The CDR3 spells CASSTQTGRGYTF. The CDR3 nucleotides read TGTGCCAGCAGCACGCAGACAGGGAGGGGCTACACCTTC.

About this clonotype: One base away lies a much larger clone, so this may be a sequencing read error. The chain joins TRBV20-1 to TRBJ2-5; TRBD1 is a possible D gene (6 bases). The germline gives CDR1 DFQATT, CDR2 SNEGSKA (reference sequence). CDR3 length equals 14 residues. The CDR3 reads CSAGEAYEGQKLYF. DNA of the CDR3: TGCAGTGCTGGAGAGGCGTATGAGGGACAAAAACTGTACTTC.

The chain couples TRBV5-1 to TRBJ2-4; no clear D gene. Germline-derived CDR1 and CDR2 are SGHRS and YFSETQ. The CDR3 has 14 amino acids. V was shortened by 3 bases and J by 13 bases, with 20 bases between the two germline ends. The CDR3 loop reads CASSYDSSVVEQYF. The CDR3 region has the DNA TGCGCCAGCAGCTACGACTCCTCTGTAGTAGAGCAGTACTTC. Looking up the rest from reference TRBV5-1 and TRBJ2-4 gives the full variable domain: KAGVTQTPRYLIKTRGQQVTLSCSPISGHRSVSWYQQTPGQGLQFLFEYFSETQRNKGNFPGRFSGRQFSNSRSEMNVSTLELGDSALYLCASSYDSSVVEQYFGAGTRLSVL.

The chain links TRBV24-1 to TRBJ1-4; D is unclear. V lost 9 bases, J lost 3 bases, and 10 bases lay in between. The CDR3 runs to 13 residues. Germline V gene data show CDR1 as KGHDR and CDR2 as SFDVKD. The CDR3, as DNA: TGTGCCACCCCGATGGGGTCTAATGAAAAACTGTTTTTT. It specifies CATPMGSNEKLFF.

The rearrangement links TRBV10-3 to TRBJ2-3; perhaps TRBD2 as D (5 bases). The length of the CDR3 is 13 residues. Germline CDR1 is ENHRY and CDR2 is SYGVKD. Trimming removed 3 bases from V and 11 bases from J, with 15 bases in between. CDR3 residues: CAISDGPDRGQYF. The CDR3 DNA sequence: TGTGCCATCAGTGATGGTCCAGACCGGGGGCAGTATTTT.

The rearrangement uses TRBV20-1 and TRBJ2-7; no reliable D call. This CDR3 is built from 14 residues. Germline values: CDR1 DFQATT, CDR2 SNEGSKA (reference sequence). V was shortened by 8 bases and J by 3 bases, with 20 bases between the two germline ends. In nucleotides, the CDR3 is TGCAGTACCAGTCGGGTCAGCCAATTCTACGAGCAGTACTTC. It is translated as CSTSRVSQFYEQYF.

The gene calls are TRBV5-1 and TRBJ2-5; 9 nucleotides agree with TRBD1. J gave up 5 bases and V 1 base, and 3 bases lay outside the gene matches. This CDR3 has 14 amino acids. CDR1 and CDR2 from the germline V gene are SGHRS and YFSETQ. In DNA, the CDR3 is TGCGCCAGCAGCTTGAGAGGACAGGGGGAGACCCAGTACTTC. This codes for CASSLRGQGETQYF.

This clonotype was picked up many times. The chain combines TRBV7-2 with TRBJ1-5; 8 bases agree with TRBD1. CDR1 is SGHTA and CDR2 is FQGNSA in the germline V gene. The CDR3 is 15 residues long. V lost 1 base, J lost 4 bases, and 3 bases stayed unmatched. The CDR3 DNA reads TGTGCCAGCAGCTTAGGAACAGGGGGTAATCAGCCCCAGCATTTT. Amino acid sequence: CASSLGTGGNQPQHF. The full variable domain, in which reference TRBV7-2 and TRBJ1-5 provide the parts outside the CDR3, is GAGVSQSPSNKVTEKGKDVELRCDPISGHTALYWYRQSLGQGLEFLIYFQGNSAPDKSGLPSDRFSAERTGGSVSTLTIQRTQQEDSAVYLCASSLGTGGNQPQHFGDGTRLSIL.